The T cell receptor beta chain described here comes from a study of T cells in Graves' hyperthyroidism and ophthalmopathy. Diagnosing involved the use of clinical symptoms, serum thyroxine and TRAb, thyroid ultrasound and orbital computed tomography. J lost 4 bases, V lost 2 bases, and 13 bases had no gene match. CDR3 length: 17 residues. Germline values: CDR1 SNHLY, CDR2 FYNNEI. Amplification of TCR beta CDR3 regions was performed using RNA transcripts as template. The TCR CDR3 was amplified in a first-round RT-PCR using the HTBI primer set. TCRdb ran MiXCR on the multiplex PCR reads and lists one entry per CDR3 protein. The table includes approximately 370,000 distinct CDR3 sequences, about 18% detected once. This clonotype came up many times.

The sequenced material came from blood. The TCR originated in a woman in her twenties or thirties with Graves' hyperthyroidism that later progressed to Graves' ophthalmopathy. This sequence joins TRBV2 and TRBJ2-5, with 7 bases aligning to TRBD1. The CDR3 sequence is CASSETGADRVGETQYF. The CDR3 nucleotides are TGTGCCAGCAGTGAAACGGGCGCTGACAGGGTCGGAGAGACCCAGTACTTC.